This T cell receptor beta chain was sequenced for a study of cytomegalovirus exposure and HLA in healthy donors. 13 Jbeta primers and 60 Vbeta primers were used for the PCR. Profiled with immunoSEQ multiplex PCR; TCRdb holds only in-frame clones, not every one. The data contain 150,000 to 200,000 clones, around 81% of them singletons. This clone was detected only once. Its antigen is unidentified. This CDR3 comprises 15 residues. The germline gives CDR1 SGHRS, CDR2 YFSETQ. With 0 bases removed from V and 1 base from J, the gap between germline ends came to 10 bases. Study observations and caveats: What TCR beta sequences reportedly achieved was accurate prediction of HLA-A and HLA-B alleles in most subjects.

The sequencing sample was made of PBMCs. The sequence was obtained from a woman between 35 and 50 years old in good health and CMV-seronegative. The chain is built from TRBV5-1 and TRBJ2-5, with a tentative D call TRBD1 (6 bases). The CDR3 loop reads CASSLAGTPQETQYF. CDR3 nucleotides: TGCGCCAGCAGCTTGGCCGGGACACCCCAAGAGACCCAGTACTTC.